A selection of T cell receptor beta chains follows, all from one sample in a study of T-cell reconstitution after alpha-beta-depleted transplantation in children. Using its own MiXCR run on the PCR reads, TCRdb lists one record per CDR3 protein. The sample carries around 190,000 distinct CDR3 sequences, about 7% recorded once. Sample: PBMCs, taken before TCRalphabeta/CD19-depleted stem cell transplant. Source of these receptors: a boy aged 2-9 years with acute lymphoblastic leukemia, due to receive a stem cell transplant. Each CDR3 is given with its conserved first and last residue. D genes are given only for firm matches. Rows give clone size only sometimes, using once, few, many, or a class for an expanded clone.

j_call d_call v_call clone_size cdr3_aa cdr3_nt
TRBJ2-5 NA TRBV25-1 many CASSELRGKDVETQYF TGTGCCAGCAGTGAATTAAGGGGGAAGGATGTGGAGACCCAGTACTTC
TRBJ2-1 TRBD2 TRBV18 NA CASSPETSRSEQFF TGTGCCAGCTCACCAGAGACTAGCAGGAGTGAGCAGTTCTTC
TRBJ2-1 TRBD2 TRBV4-3 few CASSQDAVIGLAYNEQFF TGCGCCAGCAGCCAAGATGCAGTTATTGGACTAGCCTATAATGAGCAGTTCTTC
TRBJ2-3 TRBD2 TRBV28 many CASSPGTRGRADTQYF TGTGCCAGCAGTCCAGGGACTAGAGGGCGGGCAGATACGCAGTATTTT
TRBJ1-2 TRBD1 TRBV7-9 many CASSLDRGANYGYTF TGTGCCAGCAGCTTAGACAGGGGGGCTAACTATGGCTACACCTTC
TRBJ1-6 TRBD1 TRBV28 many CASSLHVGQGVSPLHF TGTGCCAGCAGCCTACATGTGGGACAGGGAGTCTCACCCCTCCACTTT
TRBJ2-1 NA TRBV2 many CASTGLGGATEQFF TGTGCCAGCACTGGACTGGGGGGGGCAACTGAGCAGTTCTTC
TRBJ2-1 TRBD1 TRBV18 NA CASPWDRVINEQFF TGTGCCAGCCCATGGGACAGGGTAATCAATGAGCAGTTCTTC
TRBJ1-2 NA TRBV9 medium-sized CASSAARSRGYGYTF TGTGCCAGCAGCGCCGCCCGGAGTAGGGGATATGGCTACACCTTC
TRBJ1-2 NA TRBV20-1 once CSARPFDYGYTF TGCAGTGCTAGACCGTTTGACTATGGCTACACCTTC
TRBJ1-5 NA TRBV5-1 many CASSLDPRGSNQPQHF TGCGCCAGCAGCTTGGACCCCAGGGGTAGCAATCAGCCCCAGCATTTT
TRBJ2-7 TRBD1 TRBV6-2/TRBV6-3 few CASRTGVSYEQYF TGTGCCAGCAGGACAGGGGTCTCCTACGAGCAGTACTTC
TRBJ1-1 NA TRBV7-9 many CASSSAGAPEAFF TGTGCCAGCAGCTCCGCAGGGGCCCCTGAAGCTTTCTTT
TRBJ2-7 NA TRBV7-2 few CASSRTEGVWYF TGTGCCAGCAGCCGAACAGAGGGAGTGTGGTACTTC
TRBJ2-3 NA TRBV15 many CATSKEDLTDTQYF TGTGCCACCAGCAAGGAGGACCTCACAGATACGCAGTATTTT
TRBJ1-1 NA TRBV3-1 many CASSQTWDQYSVNTEAFF TGTGCCAGCAGCCAAACTTGGGATCAGTATTCGGTGAACACTGAAGCTTTCTTT
TRBJ1-4 NA TRBV21-1 many CASGKEKLFF TGTGCCAGTGGTAAGGAAAAACTGTTTTTT
TRBJ2-3 NA TRBV7-9 many CASSLNPTRPTDTQYF TGTGCCAGCAGCTTGAACCCGACTAGGCCCACAGATACGCAGTATTTT
TRBJ2-1 NA TRBV20-1 many CSARPRGNNEQFF TGCAGTGCTAGACCTAGGGGAAACAATGAGCAGTTCTTC
TRBJ1-2 NA TRBV6-5 NA CASSSLPLVDYLDGYTF TGTGCCAGCAGTTCCCTCCCGTTGGTAGACTACTTAGACGGCTACACCTTC
TRBJ2-7 NA TRBV5-6 many CASSDLNYEQYF TGTGCCAGCAGTGACTTGAACTACGAGCAGTACTTC
TRBJ1-1 NA TRBV15 many CATSSGAMNTEAFF TGTGCCACCAGCAGTGGGGCTATGAACACTGAAGCTTTCTTT
TRBJ2-5 TRBD1 TRBV20-1 few CSARDRRPETQYF TGCAGTGCCCGGGACAGGAGGCCAGAGACCCAGTACTTC
TRBJ2-3 TRBD2 TRBV20-1 many CSVGTSGLHRTDTQYF TGCAGTGTCGGGACTAGCGGCCTACATCGCACAGATACGCAGTATTTT
TRBJ2-3 NA TRBV18 NA CASSPQEARNTDTQYF TGTGCCAGCTCACCTCAAGAGGCGCGCAACACAGATACGCAGTATTTT
TRBJ2-2 TRBD2 TRBV28 many CASSLLGLDTGELFF TGTGCCAGCAGTTTATTGGGACTAGATACCGGGGAGCTGTTTTTT
TRBJ1-1 NA TRBV7-9 NA CASSPPRVHAEAFF TGTGCCAGCAGCCCCCCACGGGTTCACGCTGAAGCTTTCTTT
TRBJ2-1 NA TRBV5-1 NA CASSLGVNPDEQFF TGCGCCAGCAGCTTGGGTGTCAACCCAGACGAGCAGTTCTTC
TRBJ2-7 NA TRBV4-3 many CASSQEPAGQRQYF TGCGCCAGCAGCCAAGAACCGGCAGGGCAACGGCAGTACTTC
TRBJ2-2 TRBD1 TRBV7-2 many CASSPWGQANTGELFF TGTGCCAGCAGCCCCTGGGGACAGGCGAACACCGGGGAGCTGTTTTTT
TRBJ1-1 TRBD1 TRBV15 few CATSRGAWGTGRGTEAFF TGTGCCACCAGCAGAGGAGCATGGGGGACAGGCCGGGGCACTGAAGCTTTCTTT
TRBJ2-1 NA TRBV2 few CASSETGPSLTYNEQFF TGTGCCAGCAGTGAAACAGGTCCTTCTTTAACCTACAATGAGCAGTTCTTC
TRBJ2-1 TRBD2 TRBV29-1 NA CSVEASGSHNEQFF TGCAGCGTTGAGGCTAGCGGGAGCCACAATGAGCAGTTCTTC
TRBJ1-1 NA TRBV3-1 NA CASRKGGVGTEAFF TGTGCCAGCAGAAAGGGGGGGGTGGGCACTGAAGCTTTCTTT
TRBJ2-3 TRBD2 TRBV7-9 few CASSSQLAGGGDTQYF TGTGCCAGCTCTTCACAACTAGCGGGCGGTGGGGATACGCAGTATTTT
TRBJ2-7 NA TRBV29-1 many CSVRRSSYEQYF TGCAGCGTTCGCAGGAGCTCCTACGAGCAGTACTTC
TRBJ1-4 NA TRBV6-5 many CASSYIFGEKLFF TGTGCCAGCAGTTATATATTCGGTGAAAAACTGTTTTTT
TRBJ1-1 NA TRBV28 NA CASSFAITGLGTEAFF TGTGCCAGCAGTTTCGCGATAACAGGGTTAGGCACTGAAGCTTTCTTT
TRBJ2-7 NA TRBV23-1 NA CASSQGQPYSYEQYF TGCGCCAGCAGTCAAGGTCAGCCGTACTCCTACGAGCAGTACTTC
TRBJ2-5 TRBD1 TRBV28 many CASSPTGLGTQYF TGTGCCAGCAGTCCGACAGGGTTGGGGACCCAGTACTTC
TRBJ2-1 NA TRBV5-1 many CASSSGALFGNEQFF TGCGCCAGCAGCTCGGGAGCCCTCTTTGGCAATGAGCAGTTCTTC
TRBJ2-1 NA TRBV7-2 few CASSFPRDQGPSGEQFF TGTGCCAGCAGCTTTCCCCGGGACCAGGGCCCCTCGGGTGAGCAGTTCTTC
TRBJ2-7 NA TRBV12-3/TRBV12-4 few CASSSFDPYEQYF TGTGCCAGCAGTTCCTTCGACCCTTACGAGCAGTACTTC
TRBJ2-5 NA TRBV2 few CASSGVWIAEETQYF TGTGCCAGCAGTGGGGTGTGGATAGCGGAAGAGACCCAGTACTTC
TRBJ1-1 NA TRBV27 many CASSLSLRLMNTEAFF TGTGCCAGCAGTTTAAGCCTTCGGCTTATGAACACTGAAGCTTTCTTT
TRBJ1-3 NA TRBV11-2 few CASSLGTARSF TGTGCCAGCAGCTTAGGGACAGCCAGGAGCTTT
TRBJ1-1 NA TRBV19 NA CASSILYSGTEAFF TGTGCCAGTAGTATCCTATATTCGGGGACTGAAGCTTTCTTT
TRBJ2-7 TRBD2 TRBV7-2 many CASSISWTSYEQYF TGTGCCAGCAGCATAAGCTGGACTAGCTACGAGCAGTACTTC
TRBJ2-5 TRBD2 TRBV20-1 many CSARVFRRESEETQYF TGCAGTGCTAGAGTTTTCAGGCGGGAGAGCGAAGAGACCCAGTACTTC
TRBJ1-5 NA TRBV6-5 many CASRMRVYSNQPQHF TGTGCCAGCCGAATGCGGGTCTATAGCAATCAGCCCCAGCATTTT